These 32 T cell receptor beta chains were all obtained from the same sample, sequenced in a study of shared clonotypes between healthy human individuals. Using immunoSEQ multiplex PCR, the repertoire was profiled, and TCRdb retains in-frame clones only, with some absent. The table has over a million clones, more than 65% seen once; the top ten hold about 1.5%. Input material: memory CD4+ T cells sorted from blood. Subset here: CD45RA-negative fraction. Receptor source: a man younger than 35 in good health.

The CDR3 loop is CASGDRGLGQETQYF. The CDR3 nucleotides read TGTGCCAGCGGGGACAGGGGGCTCGGGCAAGAGACCCAGTACTTC. This sequence joins TRBV6-1 and TRBJ2-5; 12 bases agree with TRBD1. The junction had 6 bases not matched to a gene; V was cut back by 8 bases and J by 2 bases. This CDR3 comprises 15 residues. Germline V CDR1 and CDR2: MNHNS, SASEGT.

The chain couples TRBV5-1 to TRBJ1-2; 9 bases are a match to TRBD1. V trimming: 4 bases; J trimming: 5 bases; junction bases outside the gene matches: 3. Germline values: CDR1 SGHRS, CDR2 YFSETQ. The CDR3 covers 13 residues. CDR3 in amino acids: CASSGGQGYGYTF. The CDR3 bases are TGCGCCAGCAGCGGGGGACAGGGATATGGCTACACCTTC.

The chain uses TRBV5-5 and TRBJ2-3, with 7 positions matching TRBD1. Germline CDR1 and CDR2: SGHKS and YYEKEE (reference sequence). V trimming: 0 bases; J trimming: 3 bases; junction bases outside the gene matches: 1. The CDR3 length is 14 residues. This CDR3 is CASSLVQGTDTQYF. Here the CDR3 DNA reads TGTGCCAGCAGCTTGGTACAGGGGACAGATACGCAGTATTTT.

Only a few counts were recorded for this clone. Other DNA sequences from this sample encode an identical CDR3 as well. The V call is TRBV7-2, the J call TRBJ1-5; D ambiguous. V shed 5 bases and J shed 1 base, with 9 bases lying between them. The CDR3 consists of 14 residues. The germline gives CDR1 SGHTA, CDR2 FQGNSA. The CDR3 DNA reads TGTGCCAGCAGCGCCGATTCGAGCAATCAGCCCCAGCATTTT. Translating gives CASSADSSNQPQHF.

The V gene is TRBV5-1, the J gene TRBJ2-7; D is perhaps TRBD1 (6 bases). The CDR3 extends over 13 amino acids. Germline CDR1 and CDR2: SGHRS and YFSETQ. V was trimmed by 2 bases and J by 3 bases, leaving 9 bases between them. The CDR3 DNA reads as TGCGCCAGCAGCTTTGACAGGTTCTACGAGCAGTACTTC. Translated: CASSFDRFYEQYF.

The V gene is TRBV11-2, the J gene TRBJ2-5; weak D call: TRBD1 (6 bases). Deletions cut 0 bases from V and 9 bases from J, with 14 bases between. The CDR3 contains 14 residues. Germline V lookup: CDR1 SGHAT, CDR2 FQNNGV. The CDR3 is CASSLDWISGAQYF. CDR3 nucleotides: TGTGCCAGCAGCTTAGACTGGATTTCAGGGGCCCAGTACTTC. Variable domain in full (rest from reference TRBV11-2 and TRBJ2-5): EAGVAQSPRYKIIEKRQSVAFWCNPISGHATLYWYQQILGQGPKLLIQFQNNGVVDDSQLPKDRFSAERLKGVDSTLKIQPAKLEDSAVYLCASSLDWISGAQYFGPGTRLLVL.

The J gene is TRBJ1-4, the V gene TRBV6-4; D call uncertain. Germline lookup yields CDR1 MRHNA and CDR2 SNTAGT. This CDR3 region has 11 residues. V was clipped by 7 bases and J by 7 bases, with 7 bases between them. CDR3 protein: CASTRAEKLFF. For the CDR3, the DNA is TGTGCCAGCACCCGAGCTGAAAAACTGTTTTTT.

The chain joins TRBV7-2 to TRBJ2-3; 10 nucleotides line up with TRBD2. The CDR3 covers 15 residues. Germline V gives CDR1 SGHTA, CDR2 FQGNSA. The J segment lost 5 bases and the V segment lost 5 bases, leaving 7 bases of the junction unmatched. The CDR3 spells CASSPKTSGQDTQYF. The CDR3 DNA follows: TGTGCCAGCAGCCCGAAGACTAGCGGGCAAGATACGCAGTATTTT. The full variable domain, completed using reference TRBV7-2 and TRBJ2-3, is GAGVSQSPSNKVTEKGKDVELRCDPISGHTALYWYRQSLGQGLEFLIYFQGNSAPDKSGLPSDRFSAERTGGSVSTLTIQRTQQEDSAVYLCASSPKTSGQDTQYFGPGTRLTVL.

The J gene is TRBJ2-5, the V gene TRBV4-1; D is possibly TRBD1 or TRBD2 (5 bases each). V shed 3 bases and J shed 1 base, with 12 bases lying between them. Per the germline V gene, CDR1 is MGHRA and CDR2 is YSYEKL. This CDR3 has 15 amino acids. The CDR3 nucleotides read TGCGCCAGCAGCCAGGTCCCCGGGACCCAAGAGACCCAGTACTTC. It yields the protein CASSQVPGTQETQYF.

This chain links TRBV28 with TRBJ2-6; 8 nucleotides agree with TRBD2. The trim removed 5 bases at V and 3 bases at J, leaving 9 bases unmatched. Per germline, CDR1 MDHEN and CDR2 SYDVKM. The CDR3 is 17 amino acids. This CDR3 reads CASSTLERESGANVLTF. The CDR3 coding sequence is TGTGCCAGCAGTACACTGGAGCGGGAGAGTGGGGCCAACGTCCTGACTTTC.

This clone has only a few counts. One base away lies a much larger clone, so this may be a sequencing read error. Other DNA sequences in this specimen translate into the identical CDR3. The chain links TRBV6-1 to TRBJ2-7; 7 bases agree with TRBD2. Losses at the gene ends were 0 bases for V and 1 base for J; bases not matched to a gene: 0. CDR3 length: 14 residues. CDR1 is MNHNS and CDR2 is SASEGT in the germline V gene. CDR3 protein: CASSEAGGSYEQYF. CDR3 sequence (DNA): TGTGCCAGCAGTGAAGCGGGGGGGTCCTACGAGCAGTACTTC.

On this clone itself: A much bigger clone sits one base away, suggesting this may be a read error. V gene TRBV5-4 combines with J gene TRBJ2-5; possible D gene TRBD2, 5 bases. With 4 bases removed from V and 2 bases from J, the gap between germline ends came to 9 bases. The CDR3 consists of 13 residues. Germline CDR1 reads SGHNT; CDR2 reads YYREEE (reference sequence). The CDR3 DNA sequence: TGTGCCAGCAGCCTGGACTTTCAAGAGACCCAGTACTTC. Translation: CASSLDFQETQYF.

The chain joins TRBV9 to TRBJ2-3, with D possibly matching TRBD2 (6 bases). Trimming pared 4 bases from V and 0 bases from J, leaving 18 bases between. Per germline, CDR1 SGDLS and CDR2 YYNGEE. This CDR3 contains 17 residues. The CDR3 coding sequence is TGTGCCAGCAGCCCGACCCATGGAGGGGTTAGCACAGATACGCAGTATTTT. Residues: CASSPTHGGVSTDTQYF.

This clone has just a few counts. CDR3 DNA: TGTGCCAGCAGTCGCCGACAGGAACCCTCTGGAAACACCATATATTTT. Translating gives CASSRRQEPSGNTIYF. This rearrangement joins TRBV7-8 to TRBJ1-3; D perhaps matches TRBD1 (6 bases). Germline CDR1 reads SGHVS; CDR2 reads FQNEAQ. The CDR3 spans 16 residues. The V end was cut by 6 bases, the J end by 0 bases, with 15 bases between.

This clone came up many times. The CDR3 protein is CASSPKGGDNEKLFF. DNA of the CDR3: TGTGCCAGCAGCCCTAAGGGGGGAGACAATGAAAAACTGTTTTTT. The rearrangement links TRBV4-2 to TRBJ1-4; tentatively, D is TRBD1 (6 bases). The V end lost 4 bases, the J end lost 5 bases, and 14 bases lay between the germline ends. CDR3 size: 15 residues. Per germline, CDR1 LGHNA and CDR2 YNFKEQ.

This clone was counted a few times. The V and J genes are TRBV7-2 and TRBJ2-3, with a tentative D call TRBD2 (5 bases). The V end lost 3 bases, the J end lost 0 bases, and 10 bases lay between the germline ends. Germline CDR1 is SGHTA and CDR2 is FQGNSA. There are 15 residues in the CDR3. The DNA of the CDR3 is TGTGCCAGCAGCTTTCGCGGGCTGAGCACAGATACGCAGTATTTT. This gives the protein CASSFRGLSTDTQYF.

The gene calls are TRBV6-6 and TRBJ1-1; D remains unclear. The CDR3 has 13 residues. The germline gives CDR1 MNHNY, CDR2 SVGAGI (reference sequence). V was pared by 7 bases and J by 0 bases, with 9 bases between. CDR3 in amino acids: CASTYSMNTEAFF. The CDR3 DNA reads TGTGCCAGCACCTACTCGATGAACACTGAAGCTTTCTTT.

The V call is TRBV4-3, the J call TRBJ1-1; D not certain. V was shortened by 1 base and J by 6 bases, with 15 bases between the two germline ends. Per the germline V gene, CDR1 is LGHNA and CDR2 is YSLEER. The CDR3 length is 15 residues. The CDR3 bases are TGCGCCAGCAGCCAAGCCTGGGGAGGTGCGTCTGAAGCTTTCTTT. Protein: CASSQAWGGASEAFF.

V gene TRBV29-1 combines with J gene TRBJ1-1; D possibly corresponds to TRBD1 (5 bases). Deletions cut 2 bases from V and 2 bases from J, with 9 bases between. Germline CDR1 is SQVTM and CDR2 is ANQGSEA. The CDR3 sequence is 13 residues long. CDR3 in amino acids: CSVEQGINTEAFF. CDR3 bases: TGCAGCGTTGAACAGGGTATAAACACTGAAGCTTTCTTT.

The V and J genes are TRBV13 and TRBJ2-7, with TRBD1 as a possible D gene (5 bases). Trimming cost V 4 bases and J 2 bases, with 12 bases left between them. CDR1 and CDR2 from the germline V gene are PRHDT and FYEKMQ (reference sequence). The CDR3 extends over 14 amino acids. The CDR3 DNA is TGTGCCAGCAGCTCCGATGCAGGGACCTACGAGCAGTACTTC. Its protein is CASSSDAGTYEQYF.

This clone has only a few counts. The chain uses TRBV6-5 and TRBJ2-7, with D tentatively TRBD1 (5 bases). Germline values: CDR1 MNHEY, CDR2 SVGAGI. The V and J ends lost 6 bases and 3 bases respectively, with 18 bases between them. The CDR3 extends over 15 amino acids. This chain's CDR3 is CASSPLGVILYEQYF. Here the CDR3 DNA reads TGTGCCAGCAGCCCCCTAGGGGTAATACTCTACGAGCAGTACTTC.

The CDR3 protein is CASSPTAGNTEAFF. The CDR3 DNA follows: TGTGCCAGCAGCCCCACGGCAGGGAACACTGAAGCTTTCTTT. The chain has TRBV11-3 and TRBJ1-1; no reliable D call. Per germline, CDR1 SGHNT and CDR2 YENEEA. The CDR3 spans 14 residues. V was cut by 5 bases and J by 1 base, with 11 bases left in between.

The rearrangement uses TRBV11-3 and TRBJ1-1; D gene uncertain. V was pared by 2 bases and J by 1 base, with 5 bases between. Germline CDR1 SGHNT, CDR2 YENEEA. The CDR3 length is 13 residues. CDR3 bases: TGTGCCAGCAGCTTACGTACGAACACTGAAGCTTTCTTT. It yields the protein CASSLRTNTEAFF.

V usage is TRBV7-2 and J usage is TRBJ2-5; 9 bases are shared with TRBD1. The CDR3 consists of 15 residues. The ends lost 10 bases at V and 5 bases at J; junction bases unmatched: 14. Germline CDR1 and CDR2: SGHTA and FQGNSA. CDR3 amino acids: CATGDGTGKSETQYF. The CDR3 bases are TGTGCCACTGGGGACGGGACAGGGAAATCGGAGACCCAGTACTTC.

The chain couples TRBV19 to TRBJ1-1; the D is unclear. The CDR3 extends over 13 amino acids. V was cut by 6 bases and J by 10 bases, with 18 bases left in between. Germline V CDR1 and CDR2: LNHDA, SQIVND (reference sequence). The CDR3 reads CASSLGNSILAFF. Written as DNA, the CDR3 is TGTGCCAGTAGCCTCGGGAACTCTATCCTAGCTTTCTTT.

This clone appeared a single time. The rearrangement links TRBV7-3 to TRBJ2-3; 14 bases are a match to TRBD2. The CDR3 has 16 residues. Looked up from germline, CDR1 is SGHTA and CDR2 is FQGTGA. The V gene end was trimmed by 5 bases and the J gene end by 4 bases; junction bases not matched to a gene: 5. CDR3 sequence (DNA): TGTGCCAGCAGCGGCGGACTAGCGGGGGGTTCAGATACGCAGTATTTT. It translates to CASSGGLAGGSDTQYF.

The J gene is TRBJ2-3, the V gene TRBV27; D uncertain. Trimming took off 6 bases at V and 2 bases at J, with 15 bases between the two ends. From germline, CDR1 is MNHEY and CDR2 SMNVEV (reference sequence). The CDR3 length is 15 residues. CDR3 residues: CASSLSRRNTDTQYF. The CDR3 coding sequence is TGTGCCAGCAGCCTCTCTCGGCGAAACACAGATACGCAGTATTTT.

The chain is built from TRBV28 and TRBJ1-2, with 12 positions matching TRBD1. This CDR3 has 17 amino acids. Looked up from germline, CDR1 is MDHEN and CDR2 is SYDVKM. Trimming at V came to 4 bases and at J to 4 bases, leaving 10 bases not matched to a gene. CDR3 sequence reads: CASSSQGQGASGYGYTF. The CDR3 nucleotides read TGTGCCAGCAGTTCCCAGGGACAGGGGGCTAGTGGCTATGGCTACACCTTC.

V usage is TRBV28 and J usage is TRBJ2-1; 7 nucleotides align to TRBD1. Germline CDR1 MDHEN, CDR2 SYDVKM. With V trimmed by 8 bases and J by 0 bases, 4 bases remained unmatched. There are 14 residues in the CDR3. The CDR3, as DNA: TGTGCCAGCTACCGGGACAGCTCCTACAATGAGCAGTTCTTC. Translating gives CASYRDSSYNEQFF. Full variable domain (remainder filled in from reference TRBV28 and TRBJ2-1): DVKVTQSSRYLVKRTGEKVFLECVQDMDHENMFWYRQDPGLGLRLIYFSYDVKMKEKGDIPEGYSVSREKKERFSLILESASTNQTSMYLCASYRDSSYNEQFFGPGTRLTVL.

The V call is TRBV11-2, the J call TRBJ1-2; 7 nucleotides line up with TRBD1. The CDR3 has 15 residues. The V gene's germline CDR1 is SGHAT and CDR2 FQNNGV. Trimming cost V 5 bases and J 7 bases; bases outside gene matches: 13. The CDR3 DNA reads TGTGCCAGCAGCCCTGGCACAGGGGTGAATGGTGGCTACACCTTC. It encodes CASSPGTGVNGGYTF.

The V gene is TRBV11-2, the J gene TRBJ2-7; 7 nucleotides align to TRBD2. This CDR3 is built from 14 residues. J was trimmed by 4 bases and V by 1 base; bases with no gene match: 4. The germline V gene has CDR1 SGHAT and CDR2 FQNNGV. CDR3 residues: CASSLAGGWYEQYF. In DNA form, the CDR3 reads TGTGCCAGCAGCTTAGCGGGGGGTTGGTACGAGCAGTACTTC. Full variable domain (remainder filled in from reference TRBV11-2 and TRBJ2-7): EAGVAQSPRYKIIEKRQSVAFWCNPISGHATLYWYQQILGQGPKLLIQFQNNGVVDDSQLPKDRFSAERLKGVDSTLKIQPAKLEDSAVYLCASSLAGGWYEQYFGPGTRLTVT.

The chain joins TRBV4-1 to TRBJ1-5; 8 positions match TRBD1. This CDR3 has 14 residues. V lost 0 bases, J lost 7 bases, and 2 bases stayed unmatched. Germline assignment: CDR1 MGHRA and CDR2 YSYEKL. CDR3: CASSQDAGGQPQHF. The DNA for the CDR3 is TGCGCCAGCAGCCAAGACGCAGGGGGCCAGCCCCAGCATTTT.